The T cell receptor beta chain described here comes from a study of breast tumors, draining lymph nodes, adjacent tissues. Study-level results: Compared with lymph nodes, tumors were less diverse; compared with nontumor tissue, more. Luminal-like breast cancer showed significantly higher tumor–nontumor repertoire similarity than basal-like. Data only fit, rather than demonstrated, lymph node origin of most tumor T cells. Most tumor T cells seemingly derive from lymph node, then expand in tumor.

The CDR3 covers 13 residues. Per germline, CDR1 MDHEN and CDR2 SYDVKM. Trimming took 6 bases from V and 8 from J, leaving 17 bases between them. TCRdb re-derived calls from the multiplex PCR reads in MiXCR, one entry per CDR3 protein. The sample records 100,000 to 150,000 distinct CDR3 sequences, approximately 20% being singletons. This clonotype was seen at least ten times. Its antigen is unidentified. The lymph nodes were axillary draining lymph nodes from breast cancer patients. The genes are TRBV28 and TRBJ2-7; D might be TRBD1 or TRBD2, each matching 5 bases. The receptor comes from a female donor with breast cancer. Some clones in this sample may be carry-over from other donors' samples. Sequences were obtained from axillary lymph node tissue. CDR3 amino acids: CASSPGRLVQQYF. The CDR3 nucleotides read TGTGCCAGCAGCCCGGGACGGCTGGTACAGCAGTACTTC.